One sample yielded the 5 T cell receptor beta chains listed below, sequenced in a study of shared clonotypes between healthy human individuals. Using immunoSEQ multiplex PCR, the repertoire was profiled, and TCRdb retains in-frame clones only, with some absent. The sample comprises roughly 490,000 clones, approximately 79% of which are singletons, and approximately 12% rests with the top ten. The material sequenced was PBMCs. These receptors originate from a woman aged 40 to 50 in good health. Some clones in this sample may be carry-over from other donors' samples.

This clone has a single count. This sequence joins TRBV19 and TRBJ2-7; D may be TRBD2 (5 bases). Per the germline V gene, CDR1 is LNHDA and CDR2 is SQIVND (reference sequence). The CDR3 totals 15 residues. V dropped 3 bases and J dropped 4 bases, with 16 bases sitting between them. DNA of the CDR3: TGTGCCAGTAGTATCGGGATTTTGGCGGTTTACGAGCAGTACTTC. Its translation: CASSIGILAVYEQYF.

This clone has ten or more counts. The rearrangement links TRBV30 to TRBJ1-2; D gene ambiguous. The V and J ends lost 4 bases and 8 bases respectively, with 14 bases between them. The germline gives CDR1 GTSNPN, CDR2 SVGIG (reference sequence). This CDR3 is 12 amino acids long. The CDR3 DNA follows: TGTGCCTGGACCATGGACGGCGGAGGCTACACCTTC. The encoded protein is CAWTMDGGGYTF.

The V gene is TRBV4-2, the J gene TRBJ1-1, with 10 bases lining up with TRBD1. From germline, CDR1 is LGHNA and CDR2 YNFKEQ. The ends lost 0 bases at V and 1 base at J; junction bases unmatched: 5. The length of the CDR3 is 17 residues. Written as DNA, the CDR3 is TGTGCCAGCAGCCAAGATTCGACAGGGGGCACGAACACTGAAGCTTTCTTT. Amino acid sequence: CASSQDSTGGTNTEAFF.

V usage is TRBV29-1 and J usage is TRBJ2-7; 9 nucleotides agree with TRBD1. J was trimmed by 0 bases and V by 1 base; bases with no gene match: 1. The CDR3 runs 14 residues. Germline-derived CDR1 and CDR2 are SQVTM and ANQGSEA. CDR3 sequence: CSVEGGQGSYEQYF. The CDR3 bases are TGCAGCGTTGAAGGGGGACAGGGCTCCTACGAGCAGTACTTC.

The chain is built from TRBV7-9 and TRBJ2-7, with TRBD1 matching over 9 bases. Germline CDR1 and CDR2: SEHNR and FQNEAQ (reference sequence). Unmatched junction bases numbered 6, after V lost 6 bases and J lost 0 bases. The CDR3 runs 15 residues. CDR3 residues: CASSQGTGSSYEQYF. Written as DNA, the CDR3 is TGTGCCAGCAGTCAAGGGACAGGGAGCTCCTACGAGCAGTACTTC. Combining the CDR3 with reference TRBV7-9 and TRBJ2-7 gives the whole variable domain DTGVSQNPRHKITKRGQNVTFRCDPISEHNRLYWYRQTLGQGPEFLTYFQNEAQLEKSRLLSDRFSAERPKGSFSTLEIQRTEQGDSAMYLCASSQGTGSSYEQYFGPGTRLTVT.